The next 18 T cell receptor beta chains were all read from a single sample in a study of shared clonotypes between healthy human individuals. Assay used: immunoSEQ multiplex PCR; TCRdb lists only in-frame clones, some missing. Seen here are more than 550,000 clones, about two thirds observed once, and the top ten hold more than 1.5%. Sequencing used memory CD4+ T cells sorted from blood. Specified subset: CD45RA-negative fraction. The receptors were sampled from a woman aged 25 to 45 in good health.

The chain links TRBV5-1 to TRBJ2-5; 12 nucleotides match TRBD1. V dropped 3 bases and J dropped 4; count of bases not matched to a gene: 4. CDR3 length: 15 amino acids. Looked up from germline, CDR1 is SGHRS and CDR2 is YFSETQ. The CDR3 sequence: CASSSWGQGAETQYF. CDR3 DNA: TGCGCCAGCAGCTCGTGGGGACAGGGGGCAGAGACCCAGTACTTC.

This clone has a single count. The J gene is TRBJ2-3, the V gene TRBV7-8; 10 bases are shared with TRBD2. Germline loops: CDR1 SGHVS, CDR2 FQNEAQ. The CDR3 loop spans 15 amino acids. V trimming: 7 bases; J trimming: 2 bases; junction bases outside the gene matches: 6. This chain's CDR3 is CASKALAGATDTQYF. For the CDR3, the DNA is TGTGCCAGCAAGGCCCTAGCGGGGGCCACAGATACGCAGTATTTT.

DNA of the CDR3: TGCAGCGTTGGGGTACAGGGGAGGATGGAAGCTTTCTTT. Translation gives CSVGVQGRMEAFF. The rearrangement links TRBV29-1 to TRBJ1-1; TRBD1 agrees at 7 bases. Germline values: CDR1 SQVTM, CDR2 ANQGSEA. The CDR3 has 13 residues. J lost 8 bases, V lost 4 bases, and 10 bases had no gene match.

The chain recombines TRBV5-6 with TRBJ2-2; TRBD2 matches at 9 bases. CDR1 and CDR2 from the germline V gene are SGHDT and YYEEEE. J was trimmed by 8 bases and V by 1 base; bases with no gene match: 6. The CDR3 runs to 15 residues. In nucleotides, the CDR3 is TGTGCCAGCAGCTTGCTTAGCGGGGGACCGGGGGAGCTGTTTTTT. It codes for CASSLLSGGPGELFF.

J is TRBJ2-4 and V is TRBV4-2; TRBD1 aligns across 9 bases. V shed 4 bases, J shed 6 bases, and the junction held 10 bases outside the gene matches. Germline V gives CDR1 LGHNA, CDR2 YNFKEQ. The CDR3 runs 16 residues. CDR3 nucleotides: TGTGCCAGCAGCCGCCTAGTGGGGACAGGGTCAAACATTCAGTACTTC. It translates to CASSRLVGTGSNIQYF.

The DNA for the CDR3 is TGTGCCAGCAGCACAAGAAGACCCGGGACAGGAAAAGCCTACGAGCAGTACTTC. Its translation is CASSTRRPGTGKAYEQYF. This chain uses TRBV13 with TRBJ2-7, with TRBD1 matching over 8 bases. CDR3 length: 18 residues. Germline trimming cut 5 bases from V and 2 bases from J; bases unmatched to any gene: 17. Germline CDR1 is PRHDT and CDR2 is FYEKMQ (reference sequence).

The genes are TRBV28 and TRBJ1-1, with 8 bases matching TRBD1. J lost 8 bases, V lost 4 bases, and 9 bases had no gene match. The V gene's germline CDR1 is MDHEN and CDR2 SYDVKM. The CDR3 is 14 amino acids. Written as DNA, the CDR3 is TGTGCCAGCAGTTCGTCAGGACAGGGAGGGGAAGCTTTCTTT. Its translation is CASSSSGQGGEAFF.

The V call is TRBV2, the J call TRBJ2-7, with 8 bases identical to TRBD2. This CDR3 is 14 amino acids long. Germline CDR1 reads SNHLY; CDR2 reads FYNNEI. Trimming removed 6 bases from V and 6 bases from J; junction bases left unmatched: 10. CDR3 DNA: TGTGCCAGCAGACAGACTAGCGACCCCCTCGAGCAGTACTTC. Its protein is CASRQTSDPLEQYF.

This clone was seen only once. The chain recombines TRBV28 with TRBJ1-5, with D hard to call. This CDR3 spans 14 amino acids. Germline values: CDR1 MDHEN, CDR2 SYDVKM. Trimming pared 8 bases from V and 4 bases from J, leaving 15 bases between. CDR3 residues: CASADWGGNQPQHF. The CDR3 DNA reads TGTGCCAGCGCGGACTGGGGAGGAAATCAGCCCCAGCATTTT.

The rearrangement uses TRBV19 and TRBJ1-1; D might be TRBD1 (6 bases). The CDR3 is 17 residues long. The germline gives CDR1 LNHDA, CDR2 SQIVND (reference sequence). Between the trimmed V and J ends, which lost 6 bases and 1 base, there was a span of 21 bases. The CDR3 sequence: CASSPLGGHRENTEAFF. CDR3 DNA: TGTGCCAGTAGCCCCCTCGGCGGTCACAGGGAGAACACTGAAGCTTTCTTT.

This chain connects TRBV28 to TRBJ2-1, with 13 bases matching TRBD2. The V segment lost 4 bases and the J segment 15 bases; nucleotides outside the gene matches: 12. The germline V gene encodes CDR1 MDHEN and CDR2 SYDVKM. The CDR3 is made up of 15 amino acids. Here the CDR3 reads CASSSSRTSGRWLFF. The DNA for the CDR3 is TGTGCCAGCAGTTCCTCCAGGACTAGCGGGAGATGGCTGTTCTTC. The full variable domain, its missing parts supplied by reference TRBV28 and TRBJ2-1, is DVKVTQSSRYLVKRTGEKVFLECVQDMDHENMFWYRQDPGLGLRLIYFSYDVKMKEKGDIPEGYSVSREKKERFSLILESASTNQTSMYLCASSSSRTSGRWLFFGPGTRLTVL.

The CDR3 sequence is CASSLVATGASYNEQFF. The CDR3 DNA is TGCGCCAGCAGCTTGGTGGCGACAGGGGCCTCCTACAATGAGCAGTTCTTC. The chain couples TRBV5-1 to TRBJ2-1; 8 bases fit TRBD1. With V trimmed by 0 bases and J by 0 bases, 5 bases remained unmatched. Germline CDR1 and CDR2: SGHRS and YFSETQ. The CDR3 covers 17 residues.

V usage is TRBV13 and J usage is TRBJ2-1; TRBD2 might be the D (6 bases). The CDR3 covers 17 residues. Germline CDR1 reads PRHDT; CDR2 reads FYEKMQ (reference sequence). Trimming took off 7 bases at V and 4 bases at J, with 23 bases between the two ends. This CDR3 is CASKRRGGVSSYNEQFF. DNA of the CDR3: TGTGCCAGCAAAAGAAGGGGCGGGGTGTCTTCATACAATGAGCAGTTCTTC.

The J gene is TRBJ2-1, the V gene TRBV5-1; D is unresolved. Germline V gives CDR1 SGHRS, CDR2 YFSETQ. The CDR3 sequence is 13 residues long. V lost 4 bases and J 7 bases, leaving 12 bases between the germline ends. The chain's CDR3 is CASSGRVRNEQFF. CDR3 coding DNA: TGCGCCAGCAGCGGCCGGGTGAGAAATGAGCAGTTCTTC.

The chain is built from TRBV5-6 and TRBJ2-7; the match to TRBD1 covers 11 bases. CDR3 length: 16 residues. The V segment lost 0 bases and the J segment 4 bases; nucleotides outside the gene matches: 6. Germline assignment: CDR1 SGHDT and CDR2 YYEEEE. The CDR3 region has the DNA TGTGCCAGCAGCTTGGGATGGACAGGGGGCGCGTACGAGCAGTACTTC. This translates into CASSLGWTGGAYEQYF.

V usage is TRBV6-1 and J usage is TRBJ1-4, with 10 bases matching TRBD1. Per germline, CDR1 MNHNS and CDR2 SASEGT. Trimming took 4 bases from V and 7 from J; bases not matched to a gene: 12. This CDR3 region has 17 residues. CDR3 protein: CASSGRGQGWGGEKLFF. CDR3 nucleotides: TGTGCCAGCAGTGGTCGGGGACAGGGGTGGGGTGGTGAAAAACTGTTTTTT.

The V call is TRBV9, the J call TRBJ2-3, with D perhaps assigned TRBD1 or TRBD2 (6 bases each). Germline CDR1 reads SGDLS; CDR2 reads YYNGEE. V was pared by 1 base and J by 5 bases, with 14 bases between. The CDR3 loop spans 15 amino acids. CDR3 DNA: TGTGCCAGCAGCGTATGGGGGGCCTCCGGAGATACGCAGTATTTT. It is translated as CASSVWGASGDTQYF.

This chain connects TRBV2 to TRBJ2-7; 8 bases match TRBD2. CDR3 size: 16 residues. The germline V gene encodes CDR1 SNHLY and CDR2 FYNNEI. V was pared by 8 bases and J by 0 bases, with 12 bases of the junction left unmatched. CDR3 region: CASEGPPGGSSYEQYF. As DNA, the CDR3 is TGTGCCAGCGAGGGGCCCCCGGGAGGGAGCTCCTACGAGCAGTACTTC.